Shown below are 32 T cell receptor beta chains from a single sample sequenced in a study of Ad26.COV2.S vaccination and SARS-CoV-2 variants (dated by TCRdb to about 2021). The library was built by means of the immunoSEQ multiplex PCR assay. TCRdb took this table from immuneACCESS and kept in-frame rearrangements with V and J called. Such tables lack part of the clones; where checked against another copy, unresolved V genes explain under half of the gap, and the rest is unexplained. In this sample the table shows approximately 350,000 clones, around 86% of which occur a single time. Around 3.5% of the sample comes from the top ten. The sample's treatment or condition label is to be understood as: some 19 received Ad26.COV2.S at low or high dose, single or two shots; 5 received placebo; per-sample allocation not given. For vaccine and placebo recipients, repertoires were sequenced using samples collected on day 63 after the first injection.

This specimen consisted of peripheral blood, obtained in a trial of Ad26.COV2.S vaccine versus placebo. These receptors all stem from a person between 18 and 59 years old who received the Ad26.COV2.S COVID-19 vaccine or a placebo.

The V call is TRBV5-1, the J call TRBJ2-1; 12 nucleotides agree with TRBD1. J was trimmed by 7 bases and V by 3 bases; bases with no gene match: 8. Germline-derived CDR1 and CDR2 are SGHRS and YFSETQ. This CDR3 is 16 amino acids long. CDR3 DNA sequence: TGCGCCAGCAGCTGGGGGACAGGGGGCAAGGGGAATGAGCAGTTCTTC. It encodes CASSWGTGGKGNEQFF.

This clone has a single count. This chain joins TRBV4-1 and TRBJ2-7; D not resolved. CDR1 MGHRA and CDR2 YSYEKL come from the germline V gene. The V and J ends lost 0 bases and 1 base respectively, with 10 bases between them. There are 15 residues in the CDR3. CDR3 sequence reads: CASSQEGRNSYEQYF. CDR3 bases: TGCGCCAGCAGCCAAGAAGGGCGGAATTCCTACGAGCAGTACTTC.

The chain employs TRBV5-6 and TRBJ1-2; D ambiguous. Germline loops: CDR1 SGHDT, CDR2 YYEEEE. CDR3 size: 11 residues. Between the trimmed V and J ends, which lost 0 bases and 8 bases, there was a span of 5 bases. CDR3 amino acids: CASSLVGGYTF. CDR3 bases: TGTGCCAGCAGCTTGGTTGGAGGCTACACCTTC.

This chain links TRBV30 with TRBJ1-2; D gene unclear. CDR3 length: 14 amino acids. Germline loops: CDR1 GTSNPN, CDR2 SVGIG (reference sequence). Trimming shortened V by 1 base and J by 8 bases, and 17 bases separated the two germline ends. CDR3 sequence reads: CAWSDVRPERGYTF. In DNA form, the CDR3 reads TGTGCCTGGAGTGACGTACGTCCCGAAAGGGGCTACACCTTC.

In its sample, this clone was seen once. The genes are TRBV24-1 and TRBJ2-7; maybe TRBD1 (6 bases). The CDR3 loop spans 13 amino acids. In germline, CDR1 is KGHDR, CDR2 SFDVKD. V lost 3 bases to trimming and J lost 1 base, with 6 bases between them. The CDR3 sequence: CATSDGQSYEQYF. CDR3 bases: TGTGCCACCAGTGATGGACAGTCCTACGAGCAGTACTTC.

J is TRBJ1-2 and V is TRBV9; 7 bases align to TRBD1. The junction had 13 bases not matched to a gene; V was cut back by 3 bases and J by 2 bases. This CDR3 has 17 residues. Germline V CDR1 and CDR2: SGDLS, YYNGEE. For the CDR3, the DNA is TGTGCCAGCAGCGCGGCCCGGGACAGTAAACGAAACTATGGCTACACCTTC. Translation gives CASSAARDSKRNYGYTF.

This chain uses TRBV7-9 with TRBJ2-7, with 8 positions matching TRBD1. Germline V CDR1 and CDR2: SEHNR, FQNEAQ (reference sequence). This CDR3 region has 15 residues. With 10 bases clipped from V and 3 bases from J, the junction kept 14 bases outside the gene matches. Here the CDR3 DNA reads TGTGCCACTAGGCCCCGACAGGGGATTTTCTACGAGCAGTACTTC. Amino acid sequence: CATRPRQGIFYEQYF.

The CDR3 is CATSDLGTLKGQFF. The DNA of the CDR3 is TGTGCCACCAGTGATTTGGGGACCCTCAAGGGGCAGTTCTTC. V and J are TRBV24-1 and TRBJ2-1; D is perhaps TRBD1 or TRBD2 (5 bases each). V shed 0 bases and J shed 12 bases, with 14 bases lying between them. The CDR3 has 14 amino acids. CDR1 and CDR2 from the germline V gene are KGHDR and SFDVKD.

Only one count was recorded for this clone. The V and J genes are TRBV29-1 and TRBJ1-4; D possibly corresponds to TRBD1 (6 bases). The CDR3 is made up of 12 amino acids. V was clipped by 6 bases and J by 8 bases, with 13 bases between them. Germline lookup yields CDR1 SQVTM and CDR2 ANQGSEA. In DNA form, the CDR3 reads TGCAGCGTGCTGACAGGAGGGGAAAAACTGTTTTTT. Translating gives CSVLTGGEKLFF. Drawing the rest from reference TRBV29-1 and TRBJ1-4, the complete variable domain is SAVISQKPSRDICQRGTSLTIQCQVDSQVTMMFWYRQQPGQSLTLIATANQGSEATYESGFVIDKFPISRPNLTFSTLTVSNMSPEDSSIYLCSVLTGGEKLFFGSGTQLSVL.

As regards this clone: The sample holds other DNA sequences that translate to the same CDR3. The chain combines TRBV18 with TRBJ2-2; D is ambiguous. This CDR3 is built from 15 residues. The V end lost 1 base, the J end lost 0 bases, and 6 bases lay between the germline ends. The germline V gene encodes CDR1 KGHSH and CDR2 LQKENI. The CDR3 coding sequence is TGTGCCAGCTCACCACGTGACACGAACACCGGGGAGCTGTTTTTT. This codes for CASSPRDTNTGELFF.

This sequence joins TRBV7-2 and TRBJ2-7; the D call may be TRBD1 or TRBD2 (5 bases each). This CDR3 has 17 residues. From germline, CDR1 is SGHTA and CDR2 FQGNSA. Trimming left V 0 bases short and J 3 bases short, with 18 bases between. The CDR3: CASSLAPGTGPYYEQYF. As DNA, the CDR3 is TGTGCCAGCAGCTTAGCGCCGGGGACGGGGCCTTACTACGAGCAGTACTTC.

CDR3 region: CASSWTGNNQPQHF. The CDR3 bases are TGTGCCAGCAGCTGGACAGGGAACAATCAGCCCCAGCATTTT. The J gene is TRBJ1-5, the V gene TRBV2, with 8 nucleotides matching TRBD1. Germline CDR1 and CDR2: SNHLY and FYNNEI. The CDR3 loop spans 14 amino acids. Unmatched junction bases numbered 4, after V lost 6 bases and J lost 3 bases.

The V and J genes are TRBV21-1 and TRBJ2-7; the D segment call TRBD1 is taken from the table without a DNA check. TRBV21-1 is reported as a pseudogene. The CDR3 has 14 residues. CDR3 region: CASSNRDSSYEQYF. In nucleotides, the CDR3 is TGTGCCAGCAGCAACCGGGACAGCTCCTACGAGCAGTACTTC.

This rearrangement joins TRBV5-4 to TRBJ1-1, with D possibly TRBD1 on 5 matching bases. With 4 bases removed from V and 0 bases from J, the gap between germline ends came to 10 bases. The CDR3 loop spans 14 amino acids. Looked up from germline, CDR1 is SGHNT and CDR2 is YYREEE (reference sequence). The CDR3 reads CASSPGTVNTEAFF. CDR3 DNA sequence: TGTGCCAGCAGCCCCGGGACGGTGAACACTGAAGCTTTCTTT. Together with reference TRBV5-4 and TRBJ1-1, the CDR3 gives the full variable domain: ETGVTQSPTHLIKTRGQQVTLRCSSQSGHNTVSWYQQALGQGPQFIFQYYREEENGRGNFPPRFSGLQFPNYSSELNVNALELDDSALYLCASSPGTVNTEAFFGQGTRLTVV.

A single count supports this clone. The genes are TRBV4-3 and TRBJ2-1; possibly TRBD1 for D (5 bases). From germline, CDR1 is LGHNA and CDR2 YSLEER. CDR3 length equals 17 residues. The V gene lost 0 bases and the J gene lost 4 bases, with 16 bases spanning the gap. This CDR3 reads CASSQDRPKGIYNEQFF. DNA of the CDR3: TGCGCCAGCAGCCAAGATAGGCCTAAGGGGATTTACAATGAGCAGTTCTTC.

In this sample, this clone turned up a few times. The gene calls are TRBV3-1 (or the pseudogene TRBV3-2) and TRBJ2-1; 8 nucleotides align to TRBD2. The CDR3 sequence is 16 residues long. Per germline, CDR1 LGHDT and CDR2 YNNKEL (reference sequence). Losses at the gene ends were 6 bases for V and 2 bases for J; bases not matched to a gene: 9. As DNA, the CDR3 is TGTGCCAGCAGTCACCTCTCCGGGGGGGCCTACAATGAGCAGTTCTTC. Protein: CASSHLSGGAYNEQFF.

The genes are TRBV4-1 and TRBJ2-3; D is unclear. Trimming shortened V by 0 bases and J by 9 bases, and 10 bases separated the two germline ends. Germline V CDR1 and CDR2: MGHRA, YSYEKL. The CDR3 runs to 13 residues. The CDR3 DNA reads TGCGCCAGCAGCCAAGATTCCCCCAGCACGCAGTATTTT. Translation: CASSQDSPSTQYF.

The V call is TRBV15, the J call TRBJ1-1; D is unclear. The V and J ends lost 1 base and 5 bases respectively, with 11 bases between them. CDR3 length: 14 amino acids. Germline CDR1 is LNHNV and CDR2 is YYDKDF (reference sequence). The CDR3: CATSRASGVTEAFF. As DNA, the CDR3 is TGTGCCACCAGCAGAGCGTCGGGAGTAACTGAAGCTTTCTTT.

This clone was recorded only once. The rearrangement joins TRBV18 to TRBJ1-1, with D tentatively TRBD1 (5 bases). The CDR3 covers 12 residues. Germline loops: CDR1 KGHSH, CDR2 LQKENI. V shed 2 bases and J shed 6 bases, with 7 bases lying between them. The CDR3 sequence: CASSPGASEAFF. CDR3 coding DNA: TGTGCCAGCTCACCAGGGGCGTCTGAAGCTTTCTTT.

On this clone itself: Other DNA sequences in the same sample also yield this CDR3. The chain has TRBV12-3 or TRBV12-4 and TRBJ2-7; TRBD2 is a possible D gene (6 bases). V shed 5 bases and J shed 3 bases, with 8 bases lying between them. There are 12 residues in the CDR3. Here the CDR3 DNA reads TGTGCCAGCAGTCCCGGGGGCTACGAGCAGTACTTC. As protein: CASSPGGYEQYF.

The chain joins TRBV6-5 to TRBJ1-1; TRBD1 is a possible D gene (5 bases). The CDR3 contains 16 residues. Germline assignment: CDR1 MNHEY and CDR2 SVGAGI. Trimming shortened V by 2 bases and J by 2 bases, and 15 bases separated the two germline ends. This CDR3 reads CASSYSWRGPNTEAFF. The CDR3 region has the DNA TGTGCCAGCAGTTACAGTTGGAGGGGCCCAAACACTGAAGCTTTCTTT.

This clone was detected only a few times. This chain connects TRBV12-5 to TRBJ1-1; D is uncertain. Trimming stripped 4 bases from V and 3 bases from J, with 12 bases between. The germline V gene encodes CDR1 LGHNT and CDR2 FRNRAP. The CDR3 loop spans 14 amino acids. CDR3 residues: CASGSGSAHTEAFF. In DNA form, the CDR3 reads TGTGCTAGTGGTTCCGGGTCAGCACACACTGAAGCTTTCTTT.

This clone showed up just once. The V and J genes are TRBV19 and TRBJ2-5, with 7 nucleotides matching TRBD1. The CDR3 spans 14 residues. V lost 1 base, J lost 5 bases, and 4 bases stayed unmatched. Looked up from germline, CDR1 is LNHDA and CDR2 is SQIVND (reference sequence). CDR3: CASSIAQGWETQYF. The DNA of the CDR3 is TGTGCCAGTAGTATAGCACAGGGGTGGGAGACCCAGTACTTC.

The chain combines TRBV7-6 with TRBJ2-7, with D uncertain. This CDR3 has 14 residues. V was shortened by 2 bases and J by 2 bases, with 10 bases between the two germline ends. Germline CDR1 reads SGHVS; CDR2 reads FNYEAQ. The CDR3 here is CASSLKGSAYEQYF. In DNA form, the CDR3 reads TGTGCCAGCAGCTTAAAGGGTTCCGCCTACGAGCAGTACTTC.

This clone was counted only a few times. V usage is TRBV5-6 and J usage is TRBJ1-4, with D perhaps TRBD1 (6 bases). V shed 1 base and J shed 8 bases, with 9 bases lying between them. The germline gives CDR1 SGHDT, CDR2 YYEEEE. This CDR3 has 13 amino acids. The CDR3 DNA sequence: TGTGCCAGCAGCTTGCAGGGGAGCGAAAAACTGTTTTTT. It translates to CASSLQGSEKLFF.

Of note for this clone: One end of the junction varies from germline; a read error may be responsible. This chain's CDR3 is CASSPLIGTDTQYF. For the CDR3, the DNA is TGTGCTAGCAGCCCCCTAATAGGCACAGATACGCAGTATTTT. This sequence joins TRBV7-7 and TRBJ2-3, with unresolved D. Germline loops: CDR1 SSHAT, CDR2 FNYEAQ (reference sequence). The CDR3 loop spans 14 amino acids.

This clone was recorded a few times. Other DNA sequences within the sample encode an identical CDR3. The chain recombines TRBV6-5 with TRBJ1-2; 7 bases fit TRBD1. Per the germline V gene, CDR1 is MNHEY and CDR2 is SVGAGI. V lost 4 bases and J lost 3; bases outside the gene matches: 2. This CDR3 has 13 residues. The CDR3 nucleotides read TGTGCCAGCAGTTCAGGGGGGTACTATGGCTACACCTTC. Amino acid sequence: CASSSGGYYGYTF.

The V gene is TRBV7-2, the J gene TRBJ1-1; a possible D gene is TRBD1 (5 bases). This CDR3 has 14 amino acids. The V gene's germline CDR1 is SGHTA and CDR2 FQGNSA. The V end lost 5 bases, the J end lost 0 bases, and 10 bases lay between the germline ends. CDR3 residues: CASSPWDLNTEAFF. The CDR3 DNA reads as TGTGCCAGCAGCCCATGGGACTTGAACACTGAAGCTTTCTTT.

The chain uses TRBV18 and TRBJ1-6; TRBD1 aligns across 7 bases. The CDR3 runs 16 residues. CDR1 and CDR2 (germline): KGHSH, LQKENI. Trimming removed 2 bases from V and 9 bases from J; junction bases left unmatched: 10. DNA for the CDR3: TGTGCCAGCTCACCATCCCCTCAGGGGGGGGTTTCACCCCTCCACTTT. It is translated as CASSPSPQGGVSPLHF. Full variable domain (missing parts from reference TRBV18 and TRBJ1-6): NAGVMQNPRHLVRRRGQEARLRCSPMKGHSHVYWYRQLPEEGLKFMVYLQKENIIDESGMPKERFSAEFPKEGPSILRIQQVVRGDSAAYFCASSPSPQGGVSPLHFGNGTRLTVT.

The chain has TRBV4-2 and TRBJ1-1; TRBD1 is a possible D gene (5 bases). The V gene lost 3 bases and the J gene lost 3 bases, with 11 bases spanning the gap. Germline CDR1 reads LGHNA; CDR2 reads YNFKEQ. The CDR3 is 14 amino acids. DNA of the CDR3: TGTGCCAGCAGCCAGGGTGGGGGATACACTGAAGCTTTCTTT. Amino acids: CASSQGGGYTEAFF.

V and J are TRBV5-1 and TRBJ1-3; D is unclear. V gave up 0 bases and J gave up 4 bases, with 5 bases separating them. CDR1 and CDR2 (germline): SGHRS, YFSETQ. This CDR3 is built from 13 residues. The CDR3 loop is CASSLDGGNTIYF. The CDR3 DNA reads TGCGCCAGCAGCTTGGATGGGGGAAACACCATATATTTT.

As for this clone: The sample has other DNA sequences that encode this CDR3 too. This chain joins TRBV5-1 and TRBJ2-7, with D hard to call. V was trimmed by 0 bases and J by 6 bases, leaving 7 bases between them. This CDR3 comprises 12 residues. Germline V lookup: CDR1 SGHRS, CDR2 YFSETQ. CDR3 sequence (DNA): TGCGCCAGCAGCTTGGCCGGATCCGAGCAGTACTTC. Translation: CASSLAGSEQYF.